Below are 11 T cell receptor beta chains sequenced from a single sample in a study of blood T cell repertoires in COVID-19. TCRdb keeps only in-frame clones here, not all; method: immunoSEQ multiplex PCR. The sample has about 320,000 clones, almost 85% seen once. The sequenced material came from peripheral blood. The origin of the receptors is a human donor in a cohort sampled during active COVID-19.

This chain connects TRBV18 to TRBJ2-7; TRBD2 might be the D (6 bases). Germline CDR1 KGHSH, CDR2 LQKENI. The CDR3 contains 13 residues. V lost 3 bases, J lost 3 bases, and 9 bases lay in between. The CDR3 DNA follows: TGTGCCAGCTCACCCCAGGAGGGCTACGAGCAGTACTTC. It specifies CASSPQEGYEQYF. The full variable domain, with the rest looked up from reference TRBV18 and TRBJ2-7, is NAGVMQNPRHLVRRRGQEARLRCSPMKGHSHVYWYRQLPEEGLKFMVYLQKENIIDESGMPKERFSAEFPKEGPSILRIQQVVRGDSAAYFCASSPQEGYEQYFGPGTRLTVT.

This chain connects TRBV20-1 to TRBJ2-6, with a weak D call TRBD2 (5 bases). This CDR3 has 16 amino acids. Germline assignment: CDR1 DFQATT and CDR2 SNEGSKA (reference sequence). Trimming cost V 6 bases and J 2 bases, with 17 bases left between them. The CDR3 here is CSASPFGDTGANVLTF. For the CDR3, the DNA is TGCAGTGCAAGTCCGTTCGGGGATACTGGGGCCAACGTCCTGACTTTC.

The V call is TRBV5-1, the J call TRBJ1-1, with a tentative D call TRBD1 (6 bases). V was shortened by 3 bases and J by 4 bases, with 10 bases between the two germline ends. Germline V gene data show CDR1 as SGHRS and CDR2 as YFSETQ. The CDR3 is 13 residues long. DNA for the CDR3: TGCGCCAGCAGCTCTCAGGGGCCCACTGAAGCTTTCTTT. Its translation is CASSSQGPTEAFF.

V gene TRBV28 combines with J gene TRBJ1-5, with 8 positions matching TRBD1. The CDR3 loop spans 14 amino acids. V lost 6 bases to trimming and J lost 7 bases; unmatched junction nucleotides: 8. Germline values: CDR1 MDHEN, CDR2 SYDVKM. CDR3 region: CASSSTGEEQPQHF. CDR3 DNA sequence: TGTGCCAGCAGCTCGACAGGGGAGGAACAGCCCCAGCATTTT.

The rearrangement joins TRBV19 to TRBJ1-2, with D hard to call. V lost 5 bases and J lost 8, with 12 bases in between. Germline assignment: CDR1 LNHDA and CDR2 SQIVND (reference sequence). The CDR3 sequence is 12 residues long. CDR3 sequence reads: CASSETISGYTF. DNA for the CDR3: TGTGCCAGTAGTGAGACTATTTCGGGCTACACCTTC.

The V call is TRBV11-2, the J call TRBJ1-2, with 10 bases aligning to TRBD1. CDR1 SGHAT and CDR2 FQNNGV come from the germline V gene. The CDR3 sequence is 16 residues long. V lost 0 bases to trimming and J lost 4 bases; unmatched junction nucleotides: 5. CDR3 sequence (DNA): TGTGCCAGCAGCTTAGATGCCGGGACAGGGGTCTATGGCTACACCTTC. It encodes CASSLDAGTGVYGYTF.

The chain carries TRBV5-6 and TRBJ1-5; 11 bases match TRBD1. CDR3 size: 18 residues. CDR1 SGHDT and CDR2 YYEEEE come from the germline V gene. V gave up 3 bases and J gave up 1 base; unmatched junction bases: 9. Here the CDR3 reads CASSWTGGDYFSNQPQHF. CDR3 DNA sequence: TGTGCCAGCAGCTGGACAGGGGGCGATTATTTCAGCAATCAGCCCCAGCATTTT.

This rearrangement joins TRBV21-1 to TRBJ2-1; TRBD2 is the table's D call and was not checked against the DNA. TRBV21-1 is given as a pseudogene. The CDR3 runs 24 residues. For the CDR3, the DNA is TGTGCCAGCAGAGGGGCCTTTGTCGGTTCAGCGGGGACCTCGGAAAAGGTCTCCTACAATGAGCAGTTCTTC. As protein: CASRGAFVGSAGTSEKVSYNEQFF.

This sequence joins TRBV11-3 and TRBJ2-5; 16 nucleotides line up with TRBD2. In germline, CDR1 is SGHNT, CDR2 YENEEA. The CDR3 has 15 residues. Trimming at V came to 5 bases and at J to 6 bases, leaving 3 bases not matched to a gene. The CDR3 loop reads CASSKGLAGGQTQYF. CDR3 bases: TGTGCCAGCAGCAAGGGACTAGCGGGGGGGCAGACCCAGTACTTC. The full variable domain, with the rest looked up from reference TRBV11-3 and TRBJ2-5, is EAGVVQSPRYKIIEKKQPVAFWCNPISGHNTLYWYLQNLGQGPELLIRYENEEAVDDSQLPKDRFSAERLKGVDSTLKIQPAELGDSAVYLCASSKGLAGGQTQYFGPGTRLLVL.

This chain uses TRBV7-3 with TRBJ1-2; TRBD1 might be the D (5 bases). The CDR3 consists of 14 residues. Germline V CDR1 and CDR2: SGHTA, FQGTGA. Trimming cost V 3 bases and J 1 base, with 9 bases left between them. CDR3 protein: CASSFGQGNYGYTF. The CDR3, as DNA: TGTGCCAGCAGCTTCGGTCAGGGTAACTATGGCTACACCTTC.

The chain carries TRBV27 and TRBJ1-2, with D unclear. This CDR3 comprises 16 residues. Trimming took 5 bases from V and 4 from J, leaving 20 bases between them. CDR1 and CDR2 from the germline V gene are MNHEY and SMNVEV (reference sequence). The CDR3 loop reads CASSPSLGELFYGYTF. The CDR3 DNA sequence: TGTGCCAGCAGTCCCAGTTTGGGAGAGTTATTCTATGGCTACACCTTC.